These 7 T cell receptor beta chains originate from one sample sequenced in a study of CD8 T cells in ankylosing spondylitis. In TCRdb, the 5' RACE reads were re-called with MiXCR into one record per CDR3 protein. The repertoire holds approximately 550,000 distinct CDR3 sequences, with about 13% as singletons. For these receptors, no antigen is known. Study-wide results and limits: Seemingly characteristic of ankylosing spondylitis blood was a TCR beta motif consisting of eight highly homologous variants.

The material sequenced was blood, either unsorted or a sorted T cell fraction (not recorded which). Receptor source: a male donor with ankylosing spondylitis.

V gene TRBV5-1 combines with J gene TRBJ2-1, with 8 bases aligning to TRBD1. CDR1 is SGHRS, CDR2 YFSETQ, per germline. V shed 0 bases, J shed 6 bases, and the junction held 5 bases outside the gene matches. CDR3 size: 15 residues. CDR3 residues: CASSLDRGSVNEQFF. As DNA, the CDR3 is TGCGCCAGCAGCTTGGACAGGGGGTCCGTCAATGAGCAGTTCTTC.

This clonotype was detected only a few times. This chain joins TRBV29-1 and TRBJ2-3, with D perhaps TRBD1 or TRBD2 (5 bases each). CDR3 length: 12 residues. With 3 bases removed from V and 4 bases from J, the gap between germline ends came to 8 bases. Germline CDR1 and CDR2: SQVTM and ANQGSEA. CDR3: CSVDRGADTQYF. The CDR3 region has the DNA TGCAGCGTTGATCGGGGCGCAGATACGCAGTATTTT.

The rearrangement joins TRBV4-2 to TRBJ2-3, with TRBD2 matching over 7 bases. Germline lookup yields CDR1 LGHNA and CDR2 YNFKEQ. Losses at the gene ends were 4 bases for V and 1 base for J; bases not matched to a gene: 8. The CDR3 is 16 residues long. In nucleotides, the CDR3 is TGTGCCAGCAGCCGCAGCCAAGCGGGGCGCACAGATACGCAGTATTTT. Translation gives CASSRSQAGRTDTQYF.

This clonotype was seen many times. This chain joins TRBV27 and TRBJ1-2, with a possible D match to TRBD1 (6 bases). The V and J ends lost 4 bases and 2 bases respectively, with 11 bases between them. The CDR3 is 14 amino acids. CDR1 is MNHEY and CDR2 is SMNVEV in the germline V gene (reference sequence). CDR3 coding DNA: TGTGCCAGCAGTTGGGGGGGGGCGAACTATGGCTACACCTTC. Its translation is CASSWGGANYGYTF.

Only a few counts were recorded for this clonotype. This chain connects TRBV11-2 to TRBJ2-1; 8 nucleotides line up with TRBD1. Germline V gives CDR1 SGHAT, CDR2 FQNNGV. V shed 5 bases and J 12 bases; nucleotides not matched to a gene: 6. CDR3 length equals 12 residues. CDR3 sequence: CASSGTGGRQFF. CDR3 bases: TGTGCCAGCAGCGGGACAGGCGGAAGGCAGTTCTTC.

The chain combines TRBV5-1 with TRBJ1-1; TRBD1 agrees at 9 bases. The junction had 4 bases not matched to a gene; V was cut back by 7 bases and J by 0 bases. Germline-derived CDR1 and CDR2 are SGHRS and YFSETQ. The CDR3 is 14 residues long. CDR3 protein: CASGTGTLNTEAFF. The CDR3 DNA follows: TGCGCCAGCGGGACAGGGACCCTGAACACTGAAGCTTTCTTT.

This clonotype was counted between two and nine times. This chain links TRBV5-6 with TRBJ2-1; 9 nucleotides line up with TRBD2. The CDR3 spans 18 residues. The junction had 15 bases not matched to a gene; V was cut back by 2 bases and J by 6 bases. Germline values: CDR1 SGHDT, CDR2 YYEEEE. The CDR3 bases are TGTGCCAGCAGCTTATATAACCGGAGCGGGAGGACGAGCAATGAGCAGTTCTTC. This codes for CASSLYNRSGRTSNEQFF.